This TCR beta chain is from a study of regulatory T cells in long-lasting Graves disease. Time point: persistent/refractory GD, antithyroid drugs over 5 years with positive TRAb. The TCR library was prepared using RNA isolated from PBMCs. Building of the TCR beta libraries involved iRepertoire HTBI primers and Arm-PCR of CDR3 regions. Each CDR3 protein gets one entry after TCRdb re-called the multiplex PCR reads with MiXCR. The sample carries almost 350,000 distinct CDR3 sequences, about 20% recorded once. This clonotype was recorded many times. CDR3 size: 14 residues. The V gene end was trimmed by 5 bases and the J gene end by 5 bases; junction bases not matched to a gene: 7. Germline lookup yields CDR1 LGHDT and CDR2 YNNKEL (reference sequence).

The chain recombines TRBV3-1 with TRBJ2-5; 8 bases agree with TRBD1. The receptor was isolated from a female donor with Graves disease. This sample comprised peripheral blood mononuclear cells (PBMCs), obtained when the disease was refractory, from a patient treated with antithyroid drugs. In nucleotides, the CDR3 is TGTGCCAGCAGCTCCCGGACAGGGCAGGAGACCCAGTACTTC. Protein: CASSSRTGQETQYF.